In its sample, the clone carrying this T cell receptor (beta chain) was seen many times. TCRdb called the 5' RACE reads again in MiXCR, with one record for every CDR3 protein. The table has 250,000 or so distinct CDR3 sequences, 3.6% seen once. This entry comes from a study of T cells after yellow fever vaccination. The V end was cut by 3 bases, the J end by 3 bases, with 15 bases between. Germline CDR1 DFQATT, CDR2 SNEGSKA (reference sequence). The CDR3 is made up of 15 amino acids. This chain joins TRBV20-1 and TRBJ2-1; D is ambiguous. The clonotype comes from a man aged 18 to 29 who received the YFV17D yellow fever vaccine. The sample here was PBMCs, taken 15 days after the yellow fever booster vaccination. CDR3 nucleotide sequence: TGCAGTGCTAGGTTCCAGCCATCCGTCTACAATGAGCAGTTCTTC. Its translation is CSARFQPSVYNEQFF.